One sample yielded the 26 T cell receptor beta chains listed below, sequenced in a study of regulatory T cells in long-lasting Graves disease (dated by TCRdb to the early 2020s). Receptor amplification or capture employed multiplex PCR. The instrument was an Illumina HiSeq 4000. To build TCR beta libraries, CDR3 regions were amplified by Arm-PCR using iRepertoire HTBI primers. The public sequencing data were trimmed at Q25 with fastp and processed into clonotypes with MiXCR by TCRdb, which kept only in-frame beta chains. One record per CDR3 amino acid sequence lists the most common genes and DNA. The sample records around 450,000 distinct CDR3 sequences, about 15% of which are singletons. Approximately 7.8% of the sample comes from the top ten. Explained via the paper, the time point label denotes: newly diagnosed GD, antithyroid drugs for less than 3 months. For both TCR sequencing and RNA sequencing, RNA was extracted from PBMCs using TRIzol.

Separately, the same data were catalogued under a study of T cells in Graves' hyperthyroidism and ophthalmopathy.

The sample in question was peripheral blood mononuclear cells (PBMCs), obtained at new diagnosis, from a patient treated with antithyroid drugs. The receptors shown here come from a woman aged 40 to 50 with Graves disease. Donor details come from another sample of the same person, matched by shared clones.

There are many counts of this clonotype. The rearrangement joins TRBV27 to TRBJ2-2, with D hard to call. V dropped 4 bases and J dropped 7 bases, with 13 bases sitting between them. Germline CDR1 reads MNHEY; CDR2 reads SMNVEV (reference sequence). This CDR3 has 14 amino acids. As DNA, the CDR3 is TGTGCCAGCAGTTCCGCCTCCCCAGACGGGGAGCTGTTTTTT. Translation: CASSSASPDGELFF.

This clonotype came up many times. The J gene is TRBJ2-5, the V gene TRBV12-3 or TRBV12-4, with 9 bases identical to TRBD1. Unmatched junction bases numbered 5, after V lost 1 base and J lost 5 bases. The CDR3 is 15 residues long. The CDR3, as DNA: TGTGCCAGCAGTTTAGTCTCCGGGACAGGGGAGACCCAGTACTTC. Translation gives CASSLVSGTGETQYF.

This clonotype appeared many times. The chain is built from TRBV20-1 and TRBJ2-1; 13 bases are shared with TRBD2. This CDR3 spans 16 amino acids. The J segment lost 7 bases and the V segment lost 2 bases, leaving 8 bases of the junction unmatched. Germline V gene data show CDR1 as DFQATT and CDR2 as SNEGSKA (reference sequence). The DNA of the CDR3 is TGCAGTGCTAGAAAACCTTTGACTAGCGGGAGGAATGAGCAGTTCTTC. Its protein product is CSARKPLTSGRNEQFF.

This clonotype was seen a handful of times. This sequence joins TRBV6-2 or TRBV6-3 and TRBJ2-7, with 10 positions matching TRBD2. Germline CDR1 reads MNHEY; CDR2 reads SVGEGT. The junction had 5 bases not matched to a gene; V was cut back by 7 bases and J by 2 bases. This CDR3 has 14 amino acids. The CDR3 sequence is CASTEGLAPYEQYF. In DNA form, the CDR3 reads TGTGCCAGCACCGAGGGACTAGCGCCCTACGAGCAGTACTTC.

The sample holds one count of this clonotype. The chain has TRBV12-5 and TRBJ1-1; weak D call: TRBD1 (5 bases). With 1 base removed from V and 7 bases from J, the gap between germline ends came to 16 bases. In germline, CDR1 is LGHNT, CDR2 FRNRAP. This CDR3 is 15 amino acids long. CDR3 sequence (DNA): TGTGCTAGTGGTTTGGGCCCTCAGGGTGGTGGTGAAGCTTTCTTT. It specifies CASGLGPQGGGEAFF.

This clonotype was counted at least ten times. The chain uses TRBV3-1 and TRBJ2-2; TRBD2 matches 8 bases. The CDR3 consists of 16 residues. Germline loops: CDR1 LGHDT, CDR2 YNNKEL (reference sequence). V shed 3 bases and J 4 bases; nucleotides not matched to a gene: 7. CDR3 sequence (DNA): TGTGCCAGCAGCCAGTTCAGCGGGAGCGGCACCGGGGAGCTGTTTTTT. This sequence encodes CASSQFSGSGTGELFF.

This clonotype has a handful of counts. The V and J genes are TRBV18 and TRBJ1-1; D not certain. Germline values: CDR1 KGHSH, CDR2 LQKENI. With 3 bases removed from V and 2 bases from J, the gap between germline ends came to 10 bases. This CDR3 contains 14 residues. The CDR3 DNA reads TGTGCCAGCTCACCGGGAACCATTAACACTGAAGCTTTCTTT. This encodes CASSPGTINTEAFF. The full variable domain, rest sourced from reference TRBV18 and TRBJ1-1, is NAGVMQNPRHLVRRRGQEARLRCSPMKGHSHVYWYRQLPEEGLKFMVYLQKENIIDESGMPKERFSAEFPKEGPSILRIQQVVRGDSAAYFCASSPGTINTEAFFGQGTRLTVV.

CDR3 amino acids: CASSLAVNYGYTF. For the CDR3, the DNA is TGTGCCAGCAGCTTAGCGGTTAACTATGGCTACACCTTC. This sequence joins TRBV7-8 and TRBJ1-2; no reliable D call. In germline, CDR1 is SGHVS, CDR2 FQNEAQ. Trimming left V 0 bases short and J 1 base short, with 3 bases between. The CDR3 contains 13 residues.

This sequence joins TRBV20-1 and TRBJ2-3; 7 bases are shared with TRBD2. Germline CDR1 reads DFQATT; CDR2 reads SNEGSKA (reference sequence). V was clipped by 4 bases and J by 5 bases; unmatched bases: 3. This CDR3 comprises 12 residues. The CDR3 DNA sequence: TGCAGTGCTACTCCTAGCGGAGATACGCAGTATTTT. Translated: CSATPSGDTQYF.

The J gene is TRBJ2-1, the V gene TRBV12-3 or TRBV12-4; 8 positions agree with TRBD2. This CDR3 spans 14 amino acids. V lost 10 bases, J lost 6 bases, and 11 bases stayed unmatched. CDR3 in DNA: TGTGCCAACGGGGGGGGGGAGTACGGCAATGAGCAGTTCTTC. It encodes CANGGGEYGNEQFF.

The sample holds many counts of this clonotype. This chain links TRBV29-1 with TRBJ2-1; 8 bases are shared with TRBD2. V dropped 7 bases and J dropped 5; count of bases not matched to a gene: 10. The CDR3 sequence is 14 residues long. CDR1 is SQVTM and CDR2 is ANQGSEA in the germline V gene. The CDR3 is CSAQREPGNNEQFF. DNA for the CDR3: TGCAGCGCCCAGCGGGAGCCGGGGAACAATGAGCAGTTCTTC.

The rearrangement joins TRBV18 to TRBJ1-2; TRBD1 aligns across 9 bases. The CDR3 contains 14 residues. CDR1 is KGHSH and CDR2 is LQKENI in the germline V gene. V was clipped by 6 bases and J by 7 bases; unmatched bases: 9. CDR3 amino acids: CASSTTGQGFGYTF. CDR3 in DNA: TGTGCCAGCTCGACGACGGGACAGGGATTTGGCTACACCTTC.

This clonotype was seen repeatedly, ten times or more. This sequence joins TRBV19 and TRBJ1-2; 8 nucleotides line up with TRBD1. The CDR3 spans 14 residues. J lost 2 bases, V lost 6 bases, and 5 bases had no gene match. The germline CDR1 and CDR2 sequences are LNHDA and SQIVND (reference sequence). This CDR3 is CASSWTGMNYGYTF. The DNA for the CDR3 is TGTGCCAGTAGCTGGACAGGGATGAACTATGGCTACACCTTC.

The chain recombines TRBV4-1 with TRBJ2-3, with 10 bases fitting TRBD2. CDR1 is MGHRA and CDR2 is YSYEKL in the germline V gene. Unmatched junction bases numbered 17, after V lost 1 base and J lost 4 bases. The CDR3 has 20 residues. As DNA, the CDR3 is TGCGCCAGCAGCCAAGGGGCGGCCACTAGCGGGGCCACCCCCGCAGATACGCAGTATTTT. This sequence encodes CASSQGAATSGATPADTQYF.

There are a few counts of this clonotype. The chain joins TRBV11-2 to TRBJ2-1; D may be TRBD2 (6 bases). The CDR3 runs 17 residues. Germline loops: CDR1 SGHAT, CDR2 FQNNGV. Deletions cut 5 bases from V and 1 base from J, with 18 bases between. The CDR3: CASSLGRLLTSYNEQFF. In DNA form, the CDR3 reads TGTGCCAGCAGCCTCGGGAGATTGTTAACTTCCTACAATGAGCAGTTCTTC.

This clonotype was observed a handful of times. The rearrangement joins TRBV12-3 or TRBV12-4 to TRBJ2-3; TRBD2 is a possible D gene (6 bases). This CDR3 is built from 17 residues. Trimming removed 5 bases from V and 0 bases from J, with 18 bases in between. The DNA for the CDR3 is TGTGCCAGCAGTCCCCGGGACGGGGGTCCTAGCACAGATACGCAGTATTTT. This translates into CASSPRDGGPSTDTQYF.

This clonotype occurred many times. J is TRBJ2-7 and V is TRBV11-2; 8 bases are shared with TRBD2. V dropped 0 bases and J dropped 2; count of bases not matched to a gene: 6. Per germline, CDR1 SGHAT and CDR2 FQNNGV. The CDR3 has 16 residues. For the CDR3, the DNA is TGTGCCAGCAGCTTAGATATATTAGCGGGAACCTACGAGCAGTACTTC. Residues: CASSLDILAGTYEQYF.

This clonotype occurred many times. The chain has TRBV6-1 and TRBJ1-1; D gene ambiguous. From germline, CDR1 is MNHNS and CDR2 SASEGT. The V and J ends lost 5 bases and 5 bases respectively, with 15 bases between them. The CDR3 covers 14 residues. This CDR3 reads CASSRIRGGTEAFF. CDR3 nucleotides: TGTGCCAGCAGTCGCATTCGGGGTGGGACTGAAGCTTTCTTT.

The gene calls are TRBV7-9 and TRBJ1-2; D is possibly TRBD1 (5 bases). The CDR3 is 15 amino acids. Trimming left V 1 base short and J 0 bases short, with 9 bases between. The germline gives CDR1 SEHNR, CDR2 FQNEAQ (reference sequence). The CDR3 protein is CASSLVSTANYGYTF. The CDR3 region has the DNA TGTGCCAGCAGCTTAGTGTCGACAGCTAACTATGGCTACACCTTC.

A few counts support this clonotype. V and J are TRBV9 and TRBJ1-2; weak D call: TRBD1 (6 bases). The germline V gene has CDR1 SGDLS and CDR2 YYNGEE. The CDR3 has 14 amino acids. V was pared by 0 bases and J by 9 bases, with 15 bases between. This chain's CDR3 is CASSVGETGWRYTF. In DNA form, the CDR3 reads TGTGCCAGCAGCGTAGGGGAGACAGGATGGCGCTACACCTTC. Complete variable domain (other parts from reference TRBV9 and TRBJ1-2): DSGVTQTPKHLITATGQRVTLRCSPRSGDLSVYWYQQSLDQGLQFLIQYYNGEERAKGNILERFSAQQFPDLHSELNLSSLELGDSALYFCASSVGETGWRYTFGSGTRLTVV.

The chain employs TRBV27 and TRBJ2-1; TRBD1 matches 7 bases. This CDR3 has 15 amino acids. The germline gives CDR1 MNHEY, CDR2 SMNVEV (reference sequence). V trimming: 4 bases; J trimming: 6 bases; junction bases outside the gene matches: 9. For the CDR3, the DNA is TGTGCCAGCAGTTCTTCCGGGGCAGGGGGCAATGAGCAGTTCTTC. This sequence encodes CASSSSGAGGNEQFF.

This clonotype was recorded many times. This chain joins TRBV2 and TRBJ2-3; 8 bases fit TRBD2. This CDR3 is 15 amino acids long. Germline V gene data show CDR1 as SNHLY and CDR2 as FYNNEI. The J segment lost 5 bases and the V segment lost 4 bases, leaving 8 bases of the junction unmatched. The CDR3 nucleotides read TGTGCCAGCAGTGCTTGGGGTAGCGGGGAAGATACGCAGTATTTT. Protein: CASSAWGSGEDTQYF.

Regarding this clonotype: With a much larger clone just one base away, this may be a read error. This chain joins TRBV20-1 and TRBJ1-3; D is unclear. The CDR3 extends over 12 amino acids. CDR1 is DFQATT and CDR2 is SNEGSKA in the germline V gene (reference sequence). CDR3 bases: TGCAGTGCTGCCTCCTCTGGAAACACCACATATTTT. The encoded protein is CSAASSGNTTYF.

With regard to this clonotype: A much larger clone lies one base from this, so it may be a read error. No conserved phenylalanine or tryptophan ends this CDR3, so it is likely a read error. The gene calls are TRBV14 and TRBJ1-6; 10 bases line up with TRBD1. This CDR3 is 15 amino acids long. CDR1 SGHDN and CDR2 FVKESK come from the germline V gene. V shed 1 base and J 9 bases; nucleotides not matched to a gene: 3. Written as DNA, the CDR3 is TGTGCCAGCAGCCAAGGGACAGGGGGGGCTTCACCCCTCCACTCT. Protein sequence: CASSQGTGGASPLHS.

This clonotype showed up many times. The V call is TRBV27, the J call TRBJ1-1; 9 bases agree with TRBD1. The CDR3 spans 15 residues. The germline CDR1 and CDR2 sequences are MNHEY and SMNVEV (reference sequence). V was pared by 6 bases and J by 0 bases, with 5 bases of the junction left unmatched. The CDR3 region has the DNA TGTGCCAGCAGCCAGACAGGGGGTCTGAACACTGAAGCTTTCTTT. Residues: CASSQTGGLNTEAFF.

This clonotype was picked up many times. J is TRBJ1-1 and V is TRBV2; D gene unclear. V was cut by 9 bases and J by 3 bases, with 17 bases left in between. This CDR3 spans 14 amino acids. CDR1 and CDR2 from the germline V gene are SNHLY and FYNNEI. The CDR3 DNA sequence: TGTGCCAGTTCGCCGGGCAGCGGGGACACTGAAGCTTTCTTT. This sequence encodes CASSPGSGDTEAFF.